The 11 T cell receptor beta chains reported below all come from one sample, sequenced in a study of spatial heterogeneity in lung cancer. General study points: Mutation counts in tumors were tracked by counts of expanded intratumoral alpha and beta TCRs.

Time point specified: sample taken at primary tumor resection. These receptors are not linked to any known antigen. Using its own MiXCR run on the 5' RACE reads, TCRdb lists one record per CDR3 protein. The sample contains 2,500 or so distinct CDR3 sequences, roughly 23% of which appear only once. The specimen was lung tumor tissue, collected at surgery. The receptor set was obtained from a male donor with early-stage non-small cell lung cancer.

This clonotype was counted a single time. Since the library was made to target alpha chains, this beta chain is a stray read and its abundance is not meaningful. The gene calls are TRBV7-8 and TRBJ1-1; D is ambiguous. The CDR3 totals 13 residues. The germline V gene has CDR1 SGHVS and CDR2 FQNEAQ. Trimming stripped 5 bases from V and 1 base from J, with 8 bases between. CDR3 sequence (DNA): TGTGCCAGCAGCACAAGGAGGAACACTGAAGCTTTCTTT. Protein product: CASSTRRNTEAFF.

This clonotype was counted at least ten times. The library was built for alpha chains, so this beta chain is an off-target read and its size means little. The chain is built from TRBV7-9 and TRBJ2-7; TRBD1 might be the D (6 bases). Germline loops: CDR1 SEHNR, CDR2 FQNEAQ (reference sequence). V lost 6 bases and J lost 7, with 19 bases in between. CDR3 length equals 14 residues. CDR3 loop: CASSQQRGQGEQYF. The DNA of the CDR3 is TGTGCCAGCAGTCAACAACGGGGTCAGGGGGAGCAGTACTTC.

Comments on this clonotype: This beta chain represents an off-target read in a library built for alpha chains; its size is of limited meaning. The rearrangement uses TRBV7-2 and TRBJ2-1; 11 bases map to TRBD2. Trimming removed 5 bases from V and 8 bases from J; junction bases left unmatched: 11. The CDR3 runs to 16 residues. In germline, CDR1 is SGHTA, CDR2 FQGNSA. CDR3 DNA: TGTGCCAGCAGCAGTGGGACTAGCGGATTAGGAGATGAGCAGTTCTTC. Amino acid sequence: CASSSGTSGLGDEQFF. The full variable domain, in which reference TRBV7-2 and TRBJ2-1 provide the parts outside the CDR3, is GAGVSQSPSNKVTEKGKDVELRCDPISGHTALYWYRQSLGQGLEFLIYFQGNSAPDKSGLPSDRFSAERTGGSVSTLTIQRTQQEDSAVYLCASSSGTSGLGDEQFFGPGTRLTVL.

About this clonotype itself: The library was prepared for alpha chains; this beta chain is a stray read, so its frequency means little. CDR3 protein: CASSDTGGYEKLFF. The CDR3 DNA follows: TGTGCCAGCAGTGATACAGGGGGCTATGAAAAACTGTTTTTT. V is TRBV2 and J is TRBJ1-4; 9 bases line up with TRBD1. Germline V gene lookup returns CDR1 SNHLY and CDR2 FYNNEI. This CDR3 has 14 residues. With 3 bases clipped from V and 6 bases from J, the junction kept 2 bases outside the gene matches.

Note on this clonotype: The library was prepared for alpha chains; this beta chain is a stray read, so its frequency means little. V and J are TRBV10-3 and TRBJ1-1, with 10 bases matching TRBD1. Looked up from germline, CDR1 is ENHRY and CDR2 is SYGVKD. V lost 0 bases to trimming and J lost 5 bases; unmatched junction nucleotides: 3. CDR3 length: 15 residues. CDR3 sequence (DNA): TGTGCCATCAGTGAGTCCCGGGGACAGGGGACTGAAGCTTTCTTT. Its protein product is CAISESRGQGTEAFF.

Remarks on this clonotype: This beta chain slipped into a library made for alpha chains as a stray read, so its size is not meaningful. The chain uses TRBV28 and TRBJ2-1; D call uncertain. The V gene's germline CDR1 is MDHEN and CDR2 SYDVKM. V was cut by 7 bases and J by 0 bases, with 13 bases left in between. This CDR3 spans 15 amino acids. The CDR3 nucleotides read TGTGCCAGCACTATACTAAGTAGCTCCTACAATGAGCAGTTCTTC. Its translation: CASTILSSSYNEQFF.

Comments on this clonotype: The size of this beta chain means little, since it is a stray read in a library made for alpha chains. This rearrangement joins TRBV5-1 to TRBJ2-3; maybe TRBD1 (7 bases). The CDR3 runs to 14 residues. Trimming took 4 bases from V and 4 from J, leaving 13 bases between them. The germline V gene encodes CDR1 SGHRS and CDR2 YFSETQ. CDR3 in amino acids: CASSPGGGPDTQYF. The CDR3, as DNA: TGCGCCAGCAGCCCTGGAGGGGGCCCAGATACGCAGTATTTT.

This clonotype was seen many times. This beta chain is an off-target read within a library intended for alpha chains, so its frequency means little. V is TRBV24-1 and J is TRBJ1-1; 9 bases map to TRBD1. The V segment lost 4 bases and the J segment 6 bases; nucleotides outside the gene matches: 5. Looked up from germline, CDR1 is KGHDR and CDR2 is SFDVKD. This CDR3 has 14 amino acids. Here the CDR3 DNA reads TGTGCCACCAGTGAAACAGGGGGCTTGGCTGAAGCTTTCTTT. As protein: CATSETGGLAEAFF.

This clonotype was counted only a few times. This beta chain is off target for a library built for alpha chains, so its abundance means little. The chain carries TRBV28 and TRBJ2-5, with 11 bases lining up with TRBD1. CDR1 is MDHEN and CDR2 is SYDVKM in the germline V gene. This CDR3 contains 14 residues. With 3 bases clipped from V and 5 bases from J, the junction kept 2 bases outside the gene matches. DNA for the CDR3: TGTGCCAGCAGTTTGGACAGGGGGCAGGAGACCCAGTACTTC. Protein product: CASSLDRGQETQYF.

Within the sample, this clonotype is medium-sized. For a library built for alpha chains, this beta chain is a stray read; little rests on its size. The chain links TRBV28 to TRBJ2-1; 8 positions match TRBD1. CDR1 and CDR2 from the germline V gene are MDHEN and SYDVKM. The J segment lost 4 bases and the V segment lost 6 bases, leaving 8 bases of the junction unmatched. This CDR3 comprises 15 residues. This CDR3 reads CASRPNRGIYNEQFF. In DNA, the CDR3 is TGTGCCAGCAGACCCAACAGGGGGATTTACAATGAGCAGTTCTTC.

On this clonotype: Since it is a stray read in a library aimed at alpha chains, this beta chain has a size that is not meaningful. The chain carries TRBV6-5 and TRBJ1-2, with 7 bases identical to TRBD1. CDR1 and CDR2 (germline): MNHEY, SVGAGI. J was trimmed by 2 bases and V by 10 bases; bases with no gene match: 1. The CDR3 sequence is 11 residues long. The CDR3 protein is CATQGNYGYTF. The DNA of the CDR3 is TGTGCCACACAGGGGAACTATGGCTACACCTTC.